This TCR beta chain originates from a study of T cell repertoires in cytomegalovirus infection. On the study more broadly: Well-studied HLA-B-restricted epitopes and recently identified HLA-C-restricted epitopes of CMV were both used in the study. Signatures in public TCR beta sequences pointed to both CMV infection and matching HLA type.

Points on this clonotype: Antigen: not known.

TCRdb re-called the reads with MiXCR, one entry per CDR3 protein. The sample lists roughly 800,000 distinct CDR3 sequences; almost 30% were seen once. Findings of the study overall: Public TCR beta family frequency separated CMV-and-HLA carriers, including in an independent cohort. Clonotypes of TCR beta that were HLA-C-restricted and CMV-specific dominated the ex vivo response.

This clonotype originated in a human donor in good health (CMV status not recorded). Some clones in this sample may be carry-over from other donors' samples. Specimen: cultured CD8+ T cells from PBMCs, collected from culture after CMV antigen stimulation.

The CDR3 loop is CASSRAWTGEVYEQYF. CDR3 sequence (DNA): TGCGCCAGCAGCAGAGCGTGGACAGGGGAAGTATACGAGCAGTACTTC. The V and J genes are TRBV4-1 and TRBJ2-7, with 9 bases identical to TRBD1. The CDR3 is 16 amino acids. Germline CDR1 MGHRA, CDR2 YSYEKL. J was trimmed by 4 bases and V by 5 bases; bases with no gene match: 12.